Below are 26 T cell receptor beta chains sequenced from a single sample in a study of blood T cell repertoires in COVID-19. Assay used: immunoSEQ multiplex PCR; TCRdb lists only in-frame clones, some missing. The sample yields approximately 41,000 clones, approximately 90% seen once. The sequencing input was peripheral blood. The receptors were gathered from an elderly woman with active COVID-19.

The chain employs TRBV30 and TRBJ1-1; possibly TRBD1 for D (5 bases). V lost 4 bases and J 0 bases, leaving 12 bases between the germline ends. CDR3 length: 14 amino acids. The V gene's germline CDR1 is GTSNPN and CDR2 SVGIG (reference sequence). The CDR3 sequence is CAWNRGSLNTEAFF. In nucleotides, the CDR3 is TGTGCCTGGAATCGGGGGTCCCTGAACACTGAAGCTTTCTTT.

The chain carries TRBV11-2 and TRBJ2-2; D possibly corresponds to TRBD1 (7 bases). V was shortened by 7 bases and J by 2 bases, with 14 bases between the two germline ends. The germline CDR1 and CDR2 sequences are SGHAT and FQNNGV. The CDR3 consists of 15 residues. CDR3 in DNA: TGTGCCAGCACCAATCAGGGGGGCAACACCGGGGAGCTGTTTTTT. Its translation is CASTNQGGNTGELFF.

The rearrangement joins TRBV11-2 to TRBJ1-2; D is unclear. The CDR3 spans 13 residues. Germline V gene data show CDR1 as SGHAT and CDR2 as FQNNGV. V was cut by 2 bases and J by 4 bases, with 8 bases left in between. For the CDR3, the DNA is TGTGCCAGCAGCTTACAGGATTCCTATGGCTACACCTTC. Translation gives CASSLQDSYGYTF.

The rearrangement joins TRBV5-5 to TRBJ2-1; 10 bases line up with TRBD2. V lost 2 bases and J lost 2; bases outside the gene matches: 4. The CDR3 has 16 residues. Germline CDR1 is SGHKS and CDR2 is YYEKEE (reference sequence). Here the CDR3 reads CASSLAGGLAYNEQFF. DNA of the CDR3: TGTGCCAGCAGCTTAGCGGGGGGGCTCGCCTACAATGAGCAGTTCTTC.

The V call is TRBV28, the J call TRBJ1-5, with D hard to call. With 8 bases removed from V and 2 bases from J, the gap between germline ends came to 7 bases. Germline V gene sequence: CDR1 MDHEN, CDR2 SYDVKM. The CDR3 sequence is 12 residues long. Here the CDR3 DNA reads TGTGCCAGCGGTTCGGGCAATCAGCCCCAGCATTTT. Its protein product is CASGSGNQPQHF.

V is TRBV10-2 and J is TRBJ2-5, with TRBD1 matching over 7 bases. CDR1 is WSHSY and CDR2 is SAAADI in the germline V gene. The ends lost 8 bases at V and 5 bases at J; junction bases unmatched: 14. There are 15 residues in the CDR3. In DNA, the CDR3 is TGCGCCAGCCGTACCGAGACAGGGTCTAGGGAGACCCAGTACTTC. It yields the protein CASRTETGSRETQYF.

This clone has just a few counts. The chain carries TRBV5-5 and TRBJ1-6; TRBD1 is a possible D gene (5 bases). V gave up 4 bases and J gave up 9 bases, with 17 bases separating them. The CDR3 length is 15 residues. Germline assignment: CDR1 SGHKS and CDR2 YYEKEE (reference sequence). The DNA for the CDR3 is TGTGCCAGCAGCCCCCAGAAGCAGGGAGGTTCACCCCTCCACTTT. Translated, it gives CASSPQKQGGSPLHF.

This clone came up a few times. J is TRBJ1-3 and V is TRBV6-6; 9 bases agree with TRBD1. The CDR3 covers 16 residues. CDR1 and CDR2 (germline): MNHNY, SVGAGI (reference sequence). J lost 4 bases, V lost 1 base, and 5 bases had no gene match. In DNA, the CDR3 is TGTGCCAGCAGTTACTTCGGGACAGGGAGCGGAAACACCATATATTTT. As protein: CASSYFGTGSGNTIYF.

The chain employs TRBV7-9 and TRBJ2-3; D remains ambiguous. Trimming removed 1 base from V and 8 bases from J, with 13 bases in between. The V gene's germline CDR1 is SEHNR and CDR2 FQNEAQ (reference sequence). CDR3 length equals 14 residues. The CDR3 nucleotides are TGTGCCAGCAGCTTAGATAGTACTTACGGTACGCAGTATTTT. It yields the protein CASSLDSTYGTQYF.

This clone was seen only once. The genes are TRBV5-6 and TRBJ2-7, with TRBD2 matching over 8 bases. This CDR3 spans 14 amino acids. The germline CDR1 and CDR2 sequences are SGHDT and YYEEEE. V shed 4 bases, J shed 3 bases, and the junction held 6 bases outside the gene matches. CDR3 loop: CASSLSGGNYEQYF. CDR3 bases: TGTGCCAGCAGCCTCAGCGGGGGCAACTACGAGCAGTACTTC.

The V gene is TRBV7-8, the J gene TRBJ1-1; D is unresolved. This CDR3 comprises 13 residues. Trimming took off 2 bases at V and 1 base at J, with 5 bases between the two ends. Germline values: CDR1 SGHVS, CDR2 FQNEAQ. The CDR3 DNA follows: TGTGCCAGCAGCTTATTGGCGAACACTGAAGCTTTCTTT. This sequence encodes CASSLLANTEAFF.

The rearrangement links TRBV7-6 to TRBJ2-2; 9 nucleotides agree with TRBD1. Trimming took 4 bases from V and 3 from J; bases not matched to a gene: 9. This CDR3 comprises 17 residues. CDR1 is SGHVS and CDR2 is FNYEAQ in the germline V gene. The CDR3 nucleotides are TGTGCCAGCAGCTCGACGCCGGGACAGGGTGACACCGGGGAGCTGTTTTTT. Residues: CASSSTPGQGDTGELFF.

The chain couples TRBV5-1 to TRBJ2-2, with 9 bases lining up with TRBD1. V trimming: 2 bases; J trimming: 7 bases; junction bases outside the gene matches: 9. This CDR3 comprises 16 residues. The germline CDR1 and CDR2 sequences are SGHRS and YFSETQ. For the CDR3, the DNA is TGCGCCAGCAGCTTACCGGGACAGGGTCCGGGCGGGGAGCTGTTTTTT. Translating gives CASSLPGQGPGGELFF.

In its sample, this clone was seen once. The chain has TRBV29-1 and TRBJ2-7; D perhaps matches TRBD1 (5 bases). The germline gives CDR1 SQVTM, CDR2 ANQGSEA. The CDR3 is made up of 11 amino acids. V lost 8 bases and J lost 5, with 13 bases in between. In DNA, the CDR3 is TGCAGCACGAAAAGGGGTAACGAGCAGTACTTC. As protein: CSTKRGNEQYF.

The CDR3 sequence is CASSIVGRGMSYNEQFF. CDR3 in DNA: TGTGCCAGTAGTATAGTAGGCAGGGGAATGTCCTACAATGAGCAGTTCTTC. The gene calls are TRBV19 and TRBJ2-1; TRBD1 might be the D (6 bases). Trimming cost V 1 base and J 1 base, with 14 bases left between them. Germline-derived CDR1 and CDR2 are LNHDA and SQIVND (reference sequence). The CDR3 runs to 17 residues.

The gene calls are TRBV19 and TRBJ2-5, with TRBD1 as a possible D gene (5 bases). Germline values: CDR1 LNHDA, CDR2 SQIVND (reference sequence). V lost 3 bases and J 1 base, leaving 12 bases between the germline ends. The CDR3 consists of 15 residues. The CDR3 region is CASSMAPQGQETQYF. The CDR3 nucleotides read TGTGCCAGTAGTATGGCCCCGCAGGGCCAAGAGACCCAGTACTTC.

The genes are TRBV6-6 and TRBJ1-6; D remains unclear. The CDR3 loop spans 14 amino acids. Trimming pared 7 bases from V and 7 bases from J, leaving 14 bases between. Germline CDR1 is MNHNY and CDR2 is SVGAGI (reference sequence). The CDR3 nucleotides are TGTGCCAGCATGAAACAGTCGGAAAATTCACCCCTCCACTTT. Translating it yields CASMKQSENSPLHF.

This chain connects TRBV5-4 to TRBJ2-3, with 11 bases fitting TRBD2. The CDR3 has 17 amino acids. The V gene's germline CDR1 is SGHNT and CDR2 YYREEE (reference sequence). V lost 5 bases, J lost 5 bases, and 13 bases stayed unmatched. In DNA form, the CDR3 reads TGTGCCAGCAGTCCTCAGCCCACTAGCGGGGGTGGAGATACGCAGTATTTT. Translated, it gives CASSPQPTSGGGDTQYF.

The V call is TRBV5-1, the J call TRBJ2-1; 9 bases are a match to TRBD2. The germline V gene has CDR1 SGHRS and CDR2 YFSETQ. CDR3 size: 16 residues. Trimming at V came to 4 bases and at J to 5 bases, leaving 10 bases not matched to a gene. CDR3: CASSRRVGTSNNEQFF. CDR3 in DNA: TGCGCCAGCAGCCGACGCGTGGGGACTAGCAACAATGAGCAGTTCTTC.

The CDR3 nucleotides are TGTGCCAGTAGGTTGGGACAGGGGGCAACAGATACGCAGTATTTT. Its protein product is CASRLGQGATDTQYF. The rearrangement links TRBV19 to TRBJ2-3, with 12 bases lining up with TRBD1. V was clipped by 6 bases and J by 3 bases; unmatched bases: 4. This CDR3 is built from 15 residues. The germline gives CDR1 LNHDA, CDR2 SQIVND (reference sequence).

This chain joins TRBV10-1 and TRBJ2-1; TRBD2 is a possible D gene (5 bases). The CDR3 sequence is 15 residues long. Per germline, CDR1 WNHNN and CDR2 SYGVQD (reference sequence). V lost 3 bases and J lost 0, with 9 bases in between. The CDR3 is CASSEGRGSYNEQFF. The CDR3 DNA reads TGCGCCAGCAGTGAAGGTCGGGGCTCCTACAATGAGCAGTTCTTC.

The V call is TRBV27, the J call TRBJ1-6; 7 bases agree with TRBD1. Germline V gives CDR1 MNHEY, CDR2 SMNVEV (reference sequence). CDR3 length equals 16 residues. V shed 6 bases and J 7 bases; nucleotides not matched to a gene: 12. Here the CDR3 DNA reads TGTGCCAGCAGCAAACTACCGGGACAGCAAAATTCACCCCTCCACTTT. This gives the protein CASSKLPGQQNSPLHF.

J is TRBJ2-7 and V is TRBV7-9; 8 bases align to TRBD2. Germline CDR1 is SEHNR and CDR2 is FQNEAQ (reference sequence). J was trimmed by 6 bases and V by 5 bases; bases with no gene match: 12. The CDR3 runs 15 residues. The CDR3 loop is CASSPGPGAGGEQYF. CDR3 DNA: TGTGCCAGCAGCCCCGGACCGGGGGCGGGGGGCGAGCAGTACTTC. Full variable domain (outside the CDR3, taken from reference TRBV7-9 and TRBJ2-7): DTGVSQNPRHKITKRGQNVTFRCDPISEHNRLYWYRQTLGQGPEFLTYFQNEAQLEKSRLLSDRFSAERPKGSFSTLEIQRTEQGDSAMYLCASSPGPGAGGEQYFGPGTRLTVT.

The V gene is TRBV27, the J gene TRBJ1-6, with a weak D call TRBD1 (6 bases). V was clipped by 3 bases and J by 7 bases, with 13 bases between them. The CDR3 runs 15 residues. CDR1 is MNHEY and CDR2 is SMNVEV in the germline V gene (reference sequence). The CDR3 loop is CASSFPRGPNSPLHF. CDR3 nucleotide sequence: TGTGCCAGCAGTTTCCCCAGGGGTCCGAATTCACCCCTCCACTTT.

This rearrangement joins TRBV6-5 to TRBJ2-5, with a tentative D call TRBD1 (7 bases). The CDR3 has 15 amino acids. With 7 bases removed from V and 1 base from J, the gap between germline ends came to 16 bases. Germline CDR1 and CDR2: MNHEY and SVGAGI. The chain's CDR3 is CASTQGGVSQETQYF. CDR3 nucleotides: TGTGCCAGCACCCAGGGGGGAGTGAGCCAAGAGACCCAGTACTTC.

This clone was recorded a few times. The chain joins TRBV7-9 to TRBJ1-1; D is undetermined. The CDR3 spans 13 residues. CDR1 and CDR2 (germline): SEHNR, FQNEAQ (reference sequence). The V gene lost 5 bases and the J gene lost 7 bases, with 14 bases spanning the gap. The CDR3 is CASSPTGFGEAFF. DNA of the CDR3: TGTGCCAGCAGCCCTACGGGGTTCGGTGAAGCTTTCTTT.